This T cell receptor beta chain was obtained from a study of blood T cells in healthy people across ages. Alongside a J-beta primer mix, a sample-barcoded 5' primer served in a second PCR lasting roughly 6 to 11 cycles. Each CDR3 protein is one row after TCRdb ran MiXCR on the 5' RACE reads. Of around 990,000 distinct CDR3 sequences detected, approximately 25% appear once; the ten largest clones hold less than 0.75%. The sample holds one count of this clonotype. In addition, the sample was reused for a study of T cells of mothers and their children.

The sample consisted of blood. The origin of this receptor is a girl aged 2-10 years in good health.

The CDR3 loop reads CASRTVGLIEKLFF. The DNA for the CDR3 is TGTGCCAGCAGGACGGTTGGTCTGATTGAAAAACTGTTTTTT. This chain links TRBV6-1 with TRBJ1-4; D is uncertain. This CDR3 region has 14 residues. Germline lookup yields CDR1 MNHNS and CDR2 SASEGT. Trimming took off 6 bases at V and 7 bases at J, with 15 bases between the two ends.